The 21 T cell receptor beta chains given below trace back to one sample, sequenced in a study of blood T cells in healthy people across ages. A J-beta primer mix and a sample-barcoded 5' primer were used in a second PCR of roughly 6 to 12 cycles. TCRdb reprocessed the 5' RACE reads with MiXCR, giving one entry per CDR3 protein. This table has some 710,000 distinct CDR3 sequences, 35% to 50% appearing once. Sequencing was performed on blood. These receptors originate from a man older than 75 in good health.

This clonotype was observed many times. The chain links TRBV9 to TRBJ2-7; TRBD2 matches at 11 bases. CDR1 is SGDLS and CDR2 is YYNGEE in the germline V gene. CDR3 length equals 15 residues. Losses at the gene ends were 0 bases for V and 2 bases for J; bases not matched to a gene: 1. The DNA for the CDR3 is TGTGCCAGCAGCGTAGGACTAGCGGGGACCTACGAGCAGTACTTC. Translating it yields CASSVGLAGTYEQYF. Filled out from reference TRBV9 and TRBJ2-7, the complete variable domain reads DSGVTQTPKHLITATGQRVTLRCSPRSGDLSVYWYQQSLDQGLQFLIQYYNGEERAKGNILERFSAQQFPDLHSELNLSSLELGDSALYFCASSVGLAGTYEQYFGPGTRLTVT.

CDR3: CASSEQGAYGYTF. The DNA of the CDR3 is TGTGCCAGCAGTGAACAGGGGGCCTATGGCTACACCTTC. The chain couples TRBV2 to TRBJ1-2; 8 nucleotides line up with TRBD1. Germline CDR1 and CDR2: SNHLY and FYNNEI. CDR3 size: 13 residues. Trimming cost V 2 bases and J 4 bases; bases outside gene matches: 0.

There are a few counts of this clonotype. The gene calls are TRBV7-2 and TRBJ2-5; D may be TRBD1 (5 bases). CDR3 length: 14 residues. Trimming pared 7 bases from V and 1 base from J, leaving 13 bases between. In germline, CDR1 is SGHTA, CDR2 FQGNSA. CDR3 amino acids: CASTPGQGQETQYF. In DNA, the CDR3 is TGTGCCAGCACCCCTGGCCAGGGCCAAGAGACCCAGTACTTC.

The rearrangement joins TRBV20-1 to TRBJ1-1; D unresolved. The CDR3 has 12 amino acids. With 4 bases removed from V and 4 bases from J, the gap between germline ends came to 10 bases. Germline V gives CDR1 DFQATT, CDR2 SNEGSKA (reference sequence). CDR3 coding DNA: TGCAGTGCTACCCCGGGCGCCACTGAAGCTTTCTTT. Its protein is CSATPGATEAFF.

The rearrangement uses TRBV29-1 and TRBJ2-3; D is undetermined. V was trimmed by 3 bases and J by 0 bases, leaving 7 bases between them. The CDR3 covers 13 residues. CDR1 is SQVTM and CDR2 is ANQGSEA in the germline V gene. The CDR3 region is CSVEPYSTDTQYF. In DNA, the CDR3 is TGCAGCGTTGAGCCTTATAGCACAGATACGCAGTATTTT.

The chain is built from TRBV5-5 and TRBJ2-4, with 9 bases fitting TRBD1. The DNA end favors TRBJ2-7, so the J call may be wrong. This CDR3 is 14 amino acids long. CDR1 SGHKS and CDR2 YYEKEE come from the germline V gene (reference sequence). As DNA, the CDR3 is TGTGCCAGCAGCTCAGGACAGGGGCTAGACGAGCAGTACTTC. This codes for CASSSGQGLDEQYF.

The rearrangement links TRBV7-2 to TRBJ2-7; 8 bases agree with TRBD1. The CDR3 has 15 residues. After removal of 5 bases from V and 3 bases from J, the junction contained 9 bases not matched to a gene. Germline V CDR1 and CDR2: SGHTA, FQGNSA. The CDR3 loop reads CASSMDREPIYEQYF. In nucleotides, the CDR3 is TGTGCCAGCAGCATGGACAGGGAACCTATCTACGAGCAGTACTTC.

V gene TRBV6-1 combines with J gene TRBJ1-1, with 9 bases matching TRBD1. V was pared by 6 bases and J by 5 bases, with 10 bases of the junction left unmatched. Per germline, CDR1 MNHNS and CDR2 SASEGT. CDR3 size: 15 residues. The CDR3 nucleotides are TGTGCCAGCAGGGTCTTGACAGGGGGGTTGACTGAAGCTTTCTTT. Amino acid sequence: CASRVLTGGLTEAFF.

This clonotype has only a few counts. The rearrangement joins TRBV10-2 to TRBJ2-3, with 14 nucleotides matching TRBD2. The CDR3 is 18 amino acids. Germline-derived CDR1 and CDR2 are WSHSY and SAAADI. J was trimmed by 3 bases and V by 5 bases; bases with no gene match: 10. The DNA of the CDR3 is TGCGCCAGCAGTAAGACTAGCGGGAGGGCCGGGGGAACAGATACGCAGTATTTT. Amino acid sequence: CASSKTSGRAGGTDTQYF.

CDR3 amino acids: CASSQTGERQYF. CDR3 nucleotides: TGCGCCAGCAGCCAGACAGGGGAAAGGCAGTACTTC. The chain employs TRBV5-1 and TRBJ2-7; 8 bases line up with TRBD1. Unmatched junction bases numbered 6, after V lost 4 bases and J lost 9 bases. The CDR3 contains 12 residues. Per germline, CDR1 SGHRS and CDR2 YFSETQ.

The J gene is TRBJ1-5, the V gene TRBV7-2; D is ambiguous. Trimming shortened V by 5 bases and J by 4 bases, and 9 bases separated the two germline ends. Germline V CDR1 and CDR2: SGHTA, FQGNSA. The CDR3 spans 13 residues. As DNA, the CDR3 is TGTGCCAGCAGCACAGACACAAATCAGCCCCAGCATTTT. Translated, it gives CASSTDTNQPQHF.

The J gene is TRBJ2-1, the V gene TRBV2; tentative D call: TRBD2 (6 bases). Between the trimmed V and J ends, which lost 4 bases and 13 bases, there was a span of 14 bases. From germline, CDR1 is SNHLY and CDR2 FYNNEI. This CDR3 comprises 12 residues. The CDR3 loop reads CASSVFGGYQFF. In nucleotides, the CDR3 is TGTGCCAGCAGTGTCTTCGGAGGGTATCAGTTCTTC.

This clonotype was observed a few times. The rearrangement links TRBV7-9 to TRBJ2-4; possible D gene TRBD1, 5 bases. V lost 6 bases, J lost 0 bases, and 9 bases lay in between. Germline CDR1 is SEHNR and CDR2 is FQNEAQ (reference sequence). This CDR3 has 14 residues. This CDR3 is CASSAGIAKNIQYF. For the CDR3, the DNA is TGTGCCAGCAGTGCAGGGATAGCCAAAAACATTCAGTACTTC.

This rearrangement joins TRBV5-1 to TRBJ2-7; 9 nucleotides match TRBD2. The J call is doubtful: the DNA matches TRBJ2-5 better. This CDR3 region has 16 residues. Germline V gives CDR1 SGHRS, CDR2 YFSETQ. The CDR3 spells CASSSDGGRAVETQYF. Here the CDR3 DNA reads TGCGCCAGCAGCTCGGATGGCGGGAGGGCCGTGGAGACCCAGTACTTC.

There are a few counts of this clonotype. The chain joins TRBV4-3 to TRBJ1-5; no firm D call. Trimming took off 0 bases at V and 1 base at J, with 10 bases between the two ends. In germline, CDR1 is LGHNA, CDR2 YSLEER. The CDR3 runs 16 residues. The CDR3 DNA reads TGCGCCAGCAGCCAAGACAGGAGAATCAGCAATCAGCCCCAGCATTTT. Translated, it gives CASSQDRRISNQPQHF.

The chain is built from TRBV20-1 and TRBJ1-5; unclear D gene. The V end lost 6 bases, the J end lost 5 bases, and 14 bases lay between the germline ends. The CDR3 contains 13 residues. From germline, CDR1 is DFQATT and CDR2 SNEGSKA (reference sequence). CDR3 residues: CSALRGTDQPQHF. CDR3 coding DNA: TGCAGTGCGCTCCGGGGAACGGATCAGCCCCAGCATTTT.

Details on this clonotype: At one end the junction does not follow the germline gene, possibly because of a read error. V is TRBV9 and J is TRBJ2-1; 8 bases line up with TRBD2. Per the germline V gene, CDR1 is SGDLS and CDR2 is YYNGEE. The CDR3 length is 17 residues. CDR3 nucleotides: TGTGCCAGCAGCGCGGGACTAGTGGGAGGGCCCTACAAGGAGCAGTTCTTC. Amino acid sequence: CASSAGLVGGPYKEQFF.

The chain employs TRBV20-1 and TRBJ2-5, with D unclear. Germline V CDR1 and CDR2: DFQATT, SNEGSKA (reference sequence). The CDR3 length is 14 residues. V was clipped by 0 bases and J by 1 base, with 9 bases between them. The CDR3 nucleotides are TGCAGTGCTAGAGATTTTCAGTCCCAAGAGACCCAGTACTTC. This encodes CSARDFQSQETQYF.

V and J are TRBV7-2 and TRBJ2-1; TRBD1 is a possible D gene (5 bases). The V end lost 5 bases, the J end lost 0 bases, and 14 bases lay between the germline ends. The CDR3 consists of 16 residues. Germline values: CDR1 SGHTA, CDR2 FQGNSA. This CDR3 is CASSRVQVSSYNEQFF. The CDR3 DNA follows: TGTGCCAGCAGCAGAGTACAGGTGAGCTCCTACAATGAGCAGTTCTTC.

The chain combines TRBV6-6 with TRBJ1-4; possibly TRBD1 for D (5 bases). Germline-derived CDR1 and CDR2 are MNHNY and SVGAGI (reference sequence). Between the trimmed V and J ends, which lost 6 bases and 0 bases, there was a span of 11 bases. The CDR3 is 15 amino acids. CDR3 in amino acids: CASRSQGATNEKLFF. CDR3 DNA sequence: TGTGCCAGCAGGAGCCAGGGTGCAACTAATGAAAAACTGTTTTTT.

The rearrangement uses TRBV5-1 and TRBJ2-3; D call uncertain. This CDR3 is built from 13 residues. Trimming removed 3 bases at V and 4 bases at J, with 9 bases between. Germline-derived CDR1 and CDR2 are SGHRS and YFSETQ. The CDR3 loop reads CASSSASADTQYF. CDR3 bases: TGCGCCAGCAGCTCAGCTAGTGCAGATACGCAGTATTTT.